The clone carrying this T cell receptor (beta chain) was seen a handful of times. Antigen specificity is unknown. These data originate in a study of regulatory T cells in long-lasting Graves disease. Study-wide points: Study of thyroid tissue was not done, with only peripheral blood studied. Sample size was small, which may have lowered accuracy.

With iRepertoire HTBI primers and Arm-PCR of CDR3 regions, TCR beta libraries were built. TCRdb reanalysed the multiplex PCR reads using MiXCR and keeps one entry per CDR3 protein. Of around 400,000 distinct CDR3 sequences listed, roughly 16% are singletons. Time point described: newly diagnosed GD, antithyroid drugs for less than 3 months. The authors made the TCR library using RNA they extracted from PBMCs. EDTA tubes held roughly 9 milliliters of peripheral blood from each patient. V was trimmed by 0 bases and J by 0 bases, leaving 17 bases between them. CDR3 size: 18 residues. Germline assignment: CDR1 SGHVS and CDR2 FQNEAQ.

V and J are TRBV7-8 and TRBJ2-5, with TRBD2 as a possible D gene (6 bases). The TCR was taken from a female donor with Graves disease. The starting material was peripheral blood mononuclear cells (PBMCs), obtained at new diagnosis, from a patient treated with antithyroid drugs. The CDR3 is CASSLAGEEISYQETQYF. CDR3 nucleotide sequence: TGTGCCAGCAGCTTAGCGGGGGAGGAGATTTCTTACCAAGAGACCCAGTACTTC.